The present T cell receptor (beta chain) was sequenced within a study of shared clonotypes between healthy human individuals. Regarding the study as a whole: The naive CD4 repertoires of a handful of donors were compared, and approximately 4.5% of clonotypes were shared.

The trim removed 1 base at V and 1 base at J, leaving 9 bases unmatched. The CDR3 has 17 amino acids. Per germline, CDR1 SGHDT and CDR2 YYEEEE. A note on this clone: The antigen is not known.

Sequencing was performed with immunoSEQ multiplex PCR; in TCRdb, only in-frame clones are kept and a portion is missing. The table lists under 850,000 clones, 72% of them singletons, with approximately 1.8% in the top ten. Material: memory CD4+ T cells sorted from blood. Subset denoted: CD45RA-negative fraction. V and J are TRBV5-6 and TRBJ2-3; 7 nucleotides line up with TRBD2. The TCR was taken from a woman aged 30 to 39 in good health. DNA of the CDR3: TGTGCCAGCAGCTTGACCAGACTAGCCGCGCGCACAGATACGCAGTATTTT. This encodes CASSLTRLAARTDTQYF.